The clone carrying this T cell receptor beta chain was seen a few times. Antigen: not known. The sample is PBMC spiked with counted cells of clone KT2. A single-stranded UMI oligo with SP2 sequence was ligated to cDNA 3' ends. First-round PCR used 3 to 4 cycles and beta primers RC1.1 and RC1.2 covering TRBC1 and TRBC2. Starting with the second PCR, alpha and beta TCR chains went through separate processing. Each CDR3 protein gets one entry after TCRdb re-called the UMI-ligation and nested PCR reads with MiXCR. The data contain tens of thousands of distinct CDR3 sequences, roughly an eighth of them seen just once; the ten biggest clones take up roughly 9.9%. This sample is drawn from a study of quantifying T cell responses using KT2 cells. As for the study in general: cDNA was made from DNase-treated RNA using alpha and beta constant primers. Estimated efficiency of the T4 ligation step was above 8.5% under optimum conditions. Points from the study as a whole: KT2 sequence counts showed saturation when very many KT2 cells were spiked in.

There are 15 residues in the CDR3. Germline V lookup: CDR1 LGHDT, CDR2 YNNKEL (reference sequence). The V and J ends lost 8 bases and 1 base respectively, with 17 bases between them. This TCR was sampled from a human donor. V is TRBV3-1 and J is TRBJ1-2, with D maybe TRBD1 (5 bases). Sequencing was done on a sample of PBMCs spiked with cells of the T cell clone KT2. CDR3 region: CASRKSGAGNYGYTF. Here the CDR3 DNA reads TGTGCCAGCCGGAAGAGTGGGGCAGGTAACTATGGCTACACCTTC.